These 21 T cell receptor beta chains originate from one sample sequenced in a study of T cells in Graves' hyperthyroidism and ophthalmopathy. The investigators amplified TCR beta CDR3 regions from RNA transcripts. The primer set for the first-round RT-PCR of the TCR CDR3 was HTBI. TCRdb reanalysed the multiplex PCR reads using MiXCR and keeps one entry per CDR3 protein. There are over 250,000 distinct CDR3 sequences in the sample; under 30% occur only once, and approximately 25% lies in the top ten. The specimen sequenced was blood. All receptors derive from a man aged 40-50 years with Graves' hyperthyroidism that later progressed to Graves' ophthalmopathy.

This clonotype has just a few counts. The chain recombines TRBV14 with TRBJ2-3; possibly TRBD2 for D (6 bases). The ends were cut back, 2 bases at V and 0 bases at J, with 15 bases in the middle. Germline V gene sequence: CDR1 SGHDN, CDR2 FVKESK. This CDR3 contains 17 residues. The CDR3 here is CASSQKEGLRSTDTQYF. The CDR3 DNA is TGTGCCAGCAGCCAAAAGGAGGGGTTACGGAGCACAGATACGCAGTATTTT.

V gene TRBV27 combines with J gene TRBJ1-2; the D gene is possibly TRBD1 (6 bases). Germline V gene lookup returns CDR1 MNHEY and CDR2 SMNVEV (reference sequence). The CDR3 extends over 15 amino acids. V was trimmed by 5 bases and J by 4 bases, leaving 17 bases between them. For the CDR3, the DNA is TGTGCCAGCAGTCTCGGACAGAGTTCCTTCTATGGCTACACCTTC. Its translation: CASSLGQSSFYGYTF.

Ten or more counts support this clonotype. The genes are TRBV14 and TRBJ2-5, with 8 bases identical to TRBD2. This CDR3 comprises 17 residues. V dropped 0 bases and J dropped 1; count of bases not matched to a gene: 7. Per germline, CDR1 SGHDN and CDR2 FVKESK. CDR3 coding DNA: TGTGCCAGCAGCCAAGAGAATAGCGGGACCGCCCAAGAGACCCAGTACTTC. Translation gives CASSQENSGTAQETQYF.

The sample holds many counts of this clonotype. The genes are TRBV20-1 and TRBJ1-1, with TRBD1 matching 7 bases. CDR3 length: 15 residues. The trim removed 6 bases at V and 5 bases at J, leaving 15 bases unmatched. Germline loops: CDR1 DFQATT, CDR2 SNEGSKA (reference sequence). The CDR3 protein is CSAPTPGQRWTEAFF. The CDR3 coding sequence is TGCAGTGCCCCAACTCCGGGACAGCGATGGACTGAAGCTTTCTTT.

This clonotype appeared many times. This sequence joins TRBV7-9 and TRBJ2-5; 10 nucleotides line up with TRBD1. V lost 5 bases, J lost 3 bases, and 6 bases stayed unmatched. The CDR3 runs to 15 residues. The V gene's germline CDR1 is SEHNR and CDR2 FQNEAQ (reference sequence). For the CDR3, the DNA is TGTGCCAGCAGCCACAAAGGGACAGGGGAAGAGACCCAGTACTTC. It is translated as CASSHKGTGEETQYF.

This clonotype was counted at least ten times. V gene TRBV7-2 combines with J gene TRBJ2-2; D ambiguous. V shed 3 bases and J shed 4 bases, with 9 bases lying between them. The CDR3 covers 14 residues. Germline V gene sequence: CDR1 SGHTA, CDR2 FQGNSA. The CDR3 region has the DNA TGTGCCAGCAGCTTGAACCAAGGCACCGGGGAGCTGTTTTTT. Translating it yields CASSLNQGTGELFF.

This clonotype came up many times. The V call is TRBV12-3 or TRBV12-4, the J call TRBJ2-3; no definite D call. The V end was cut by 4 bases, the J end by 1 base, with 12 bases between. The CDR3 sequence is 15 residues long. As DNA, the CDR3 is TGTGCCAGCAGTTCGAAGGGCGACGGCACAGATACGCAGTATTTT. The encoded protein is CASSSKGDGTDTQYF.

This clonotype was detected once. CDR3 amino acids: CASSYSAEAVGANVLTF. In nucleotides, the CDR3 is TGTGCCAGCAGTTACTCTGCAGAAGCAGTCGGGGCCAACGTCCTGACTTTC. The rearrangement uses TRBV6-5 and TRBJ2-6; no reliable D call. Germline lookup yields CDR1 MNHEY and CDR2 SVGAGI. Trimming shortened V by 0 bases and J by 4 bases, and 13 bases separated the two germline ends. This CDR3 contains 17 residues.

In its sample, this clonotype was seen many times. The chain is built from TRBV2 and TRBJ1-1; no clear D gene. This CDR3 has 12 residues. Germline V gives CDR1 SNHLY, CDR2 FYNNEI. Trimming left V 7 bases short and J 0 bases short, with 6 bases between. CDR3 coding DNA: TGTGCCAGCACAGTTCTGAACACTGAAGCTTTCTTT. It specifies CASTVLNTEAFF.

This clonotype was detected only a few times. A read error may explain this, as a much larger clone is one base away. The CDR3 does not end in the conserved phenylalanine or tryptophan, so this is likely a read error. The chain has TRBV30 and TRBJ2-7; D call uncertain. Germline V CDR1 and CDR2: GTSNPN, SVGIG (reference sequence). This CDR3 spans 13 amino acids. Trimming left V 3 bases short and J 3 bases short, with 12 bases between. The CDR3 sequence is CAWSTGLGYEQYL. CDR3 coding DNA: TGTGCCTGGAGCACCGGTTTAGGCTACGAGCAGTACTTG.

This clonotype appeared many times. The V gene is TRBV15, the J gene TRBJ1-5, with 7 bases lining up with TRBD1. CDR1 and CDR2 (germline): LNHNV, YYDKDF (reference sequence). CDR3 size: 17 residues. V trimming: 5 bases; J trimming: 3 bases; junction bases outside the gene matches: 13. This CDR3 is CATSLEGRGLLNQPQHF. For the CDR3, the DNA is TGTGCCACCAGCCTAGAGGGCAGGGGGTTACTCAATCAGCCCCAGCATTTT.

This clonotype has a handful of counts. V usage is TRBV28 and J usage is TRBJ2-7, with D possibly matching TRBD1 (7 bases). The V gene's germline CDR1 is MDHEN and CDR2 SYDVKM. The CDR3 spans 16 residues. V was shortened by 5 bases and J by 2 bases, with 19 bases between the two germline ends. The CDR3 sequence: CASSITGVAEAYEQYF. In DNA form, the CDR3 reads TGTGCCAGCAGTATCACAGGGGTAGCGGAGGCCTACGAGCAGTACTTC.

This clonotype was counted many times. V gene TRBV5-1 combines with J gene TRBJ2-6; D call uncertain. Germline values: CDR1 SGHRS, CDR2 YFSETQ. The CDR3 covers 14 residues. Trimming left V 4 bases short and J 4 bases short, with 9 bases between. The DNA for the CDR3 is TGCGCCAGCAGCCCACAGTCGGGGGCCAACGTCCTGACTTTC. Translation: CASSPQSGANVLTF.

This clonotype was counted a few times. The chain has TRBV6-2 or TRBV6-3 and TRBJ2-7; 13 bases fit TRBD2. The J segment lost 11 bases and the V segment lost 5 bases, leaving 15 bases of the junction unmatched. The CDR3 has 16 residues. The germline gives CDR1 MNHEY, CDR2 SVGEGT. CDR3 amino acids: CASSPRGLAGPHAEYF. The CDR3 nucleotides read TGTGCCAGCAGTCCAAGGGGACTAGCGGGACCTCACGCGGAGTACTTC.

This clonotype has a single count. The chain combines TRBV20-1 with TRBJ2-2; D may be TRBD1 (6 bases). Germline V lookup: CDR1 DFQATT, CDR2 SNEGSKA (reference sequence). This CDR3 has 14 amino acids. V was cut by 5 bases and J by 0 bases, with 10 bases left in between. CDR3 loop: CSAGTSANTGELFF. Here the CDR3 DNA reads TGCAGTGCTGGGACATCGGCGAACACCGGGGAGCTGTTTTTT.

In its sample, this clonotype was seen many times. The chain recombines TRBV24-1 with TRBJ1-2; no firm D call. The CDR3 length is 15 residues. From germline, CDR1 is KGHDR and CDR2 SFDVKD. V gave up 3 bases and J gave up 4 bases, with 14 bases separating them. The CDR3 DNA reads TGTGCCACCAGTGATCCTCGGCGGGGTAGCTATGGCTACACCTTC. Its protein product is CATSDPRRGSYGYTF.

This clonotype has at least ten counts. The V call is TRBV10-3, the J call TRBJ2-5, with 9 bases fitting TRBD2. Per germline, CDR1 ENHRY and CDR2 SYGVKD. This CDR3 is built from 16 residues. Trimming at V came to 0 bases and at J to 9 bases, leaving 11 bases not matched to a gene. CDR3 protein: CAISESWTSVEGAQYF. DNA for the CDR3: TGTGCCATCAGTGAGTCATGGACTAGCGTCGAAGGTGCCCAGTACTTC.

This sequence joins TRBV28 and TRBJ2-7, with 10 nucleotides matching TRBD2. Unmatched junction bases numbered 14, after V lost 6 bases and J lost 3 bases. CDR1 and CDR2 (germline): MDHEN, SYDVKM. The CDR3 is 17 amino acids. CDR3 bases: TGTGCCAGCAGGAGGACTAGCGGTTTTGGCTACTACTACGAGCAGTACTTC. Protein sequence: CASRRTSGFGYYYEQYF.

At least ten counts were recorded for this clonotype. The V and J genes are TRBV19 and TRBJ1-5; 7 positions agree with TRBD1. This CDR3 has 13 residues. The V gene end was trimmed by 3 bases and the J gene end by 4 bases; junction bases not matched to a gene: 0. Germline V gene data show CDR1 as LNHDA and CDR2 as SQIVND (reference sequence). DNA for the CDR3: TGTGCCAGTAGTATGGACAGGAATCAGCCCCAGCATTTT. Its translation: CASSMDRNQPQHF.

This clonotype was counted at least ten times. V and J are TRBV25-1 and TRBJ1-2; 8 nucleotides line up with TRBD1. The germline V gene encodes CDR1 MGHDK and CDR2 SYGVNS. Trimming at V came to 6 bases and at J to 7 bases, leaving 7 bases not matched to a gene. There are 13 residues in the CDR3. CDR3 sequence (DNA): TGTGCCAGCAGCTGGACAGGGCGGGCTGGCTACACCTTC. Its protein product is CASSWTGRAGYTF.

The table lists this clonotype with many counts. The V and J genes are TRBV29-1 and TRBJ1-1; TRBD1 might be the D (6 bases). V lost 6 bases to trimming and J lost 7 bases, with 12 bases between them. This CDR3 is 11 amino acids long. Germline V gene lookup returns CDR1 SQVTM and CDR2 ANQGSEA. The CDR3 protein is CSVPTGIEAFF. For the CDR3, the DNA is TGCAGCGTGCCGACAGGAATTGAAGCTTTCTTT.